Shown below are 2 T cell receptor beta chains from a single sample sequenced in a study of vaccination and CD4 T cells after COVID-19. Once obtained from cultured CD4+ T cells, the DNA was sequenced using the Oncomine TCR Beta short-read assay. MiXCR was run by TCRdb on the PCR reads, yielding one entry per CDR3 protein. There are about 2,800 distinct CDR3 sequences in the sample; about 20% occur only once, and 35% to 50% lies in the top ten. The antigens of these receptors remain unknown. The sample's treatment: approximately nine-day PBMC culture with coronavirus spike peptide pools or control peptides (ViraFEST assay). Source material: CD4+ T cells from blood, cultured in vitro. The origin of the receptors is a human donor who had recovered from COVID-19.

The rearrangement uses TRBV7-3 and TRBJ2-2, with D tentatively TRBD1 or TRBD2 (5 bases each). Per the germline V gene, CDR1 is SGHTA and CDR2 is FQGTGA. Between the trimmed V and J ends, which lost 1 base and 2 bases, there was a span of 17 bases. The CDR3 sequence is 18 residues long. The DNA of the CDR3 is TGTGCCAGCAGCTTAAAGTATCCGGGGCAGCCAAACACCGGGGAGCTGTTTTTT. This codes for CASSLKYPGQPNTGELFF. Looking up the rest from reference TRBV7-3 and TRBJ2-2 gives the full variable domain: GAGVSQTPSNKVTEKGKYVELRCDPISGHTALYWYRQSLGQGPEFLIYFQGTGAADDSGLPNDRFFAVRPEGSVSTLKIQRTERGDSAVYLCASSLKYPGQPNTGELFFGEGSRLTVL.

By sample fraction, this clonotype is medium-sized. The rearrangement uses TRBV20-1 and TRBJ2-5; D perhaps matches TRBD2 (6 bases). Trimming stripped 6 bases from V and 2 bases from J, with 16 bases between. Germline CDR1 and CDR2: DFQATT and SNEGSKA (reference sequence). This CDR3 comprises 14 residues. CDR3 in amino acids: CSAPKGGPQETQYF. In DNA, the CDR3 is TGCAGTGCGCCAAAAGGAGGGCCGCAAGAGACCCAGTACTTC.